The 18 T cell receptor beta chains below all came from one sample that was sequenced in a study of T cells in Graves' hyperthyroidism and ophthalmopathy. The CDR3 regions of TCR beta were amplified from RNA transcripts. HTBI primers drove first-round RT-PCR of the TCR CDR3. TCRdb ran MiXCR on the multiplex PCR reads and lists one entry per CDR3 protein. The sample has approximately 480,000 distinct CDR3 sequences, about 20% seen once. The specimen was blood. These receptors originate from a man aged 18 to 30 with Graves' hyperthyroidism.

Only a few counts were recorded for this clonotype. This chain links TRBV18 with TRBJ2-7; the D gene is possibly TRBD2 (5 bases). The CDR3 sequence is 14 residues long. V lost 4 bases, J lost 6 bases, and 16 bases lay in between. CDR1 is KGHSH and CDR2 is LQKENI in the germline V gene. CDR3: CASSLGLEGLEQYF. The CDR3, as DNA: TGTGCCAGCTCACTGGGTCTTGAGGGCCTCGAGCAGTACTTC.

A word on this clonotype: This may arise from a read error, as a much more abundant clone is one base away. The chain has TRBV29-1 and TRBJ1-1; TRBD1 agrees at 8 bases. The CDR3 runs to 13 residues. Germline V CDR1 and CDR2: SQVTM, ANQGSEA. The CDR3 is CSVIRGPVTEASF. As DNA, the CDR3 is TGCAGCGTAATCAGGGGGCCGGTAACTGAAGCTTCCTTT.

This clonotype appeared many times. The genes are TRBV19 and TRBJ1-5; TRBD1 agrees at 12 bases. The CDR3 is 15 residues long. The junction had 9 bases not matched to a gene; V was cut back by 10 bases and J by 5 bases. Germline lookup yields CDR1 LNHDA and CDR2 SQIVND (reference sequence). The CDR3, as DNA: TGTGCCACCGCGACGAGGGACAGGGGGCATCAGCCCCAGCATTTT. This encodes CATATRDRGHQPQHF.

The CDR3 loop is CASSTWGAAGDTQYF. Written as DNA, the CDR3 is TGTGCCAGCAGTACCTGGGGGGCGGCGGGAGATACGCAGTATTTT. The chain joins TRBV27 to TRBJ2-3; D may match TRBD1 or TRBD2 (6 bases each). The germline gives CDR1 MNHEY, CDR2 SMNVEV (reference sequence). The V end lost 5 bases, the J end lost 5 bases, and 17 bases lay between the germline ends. The CDR3 totals 15 residues.

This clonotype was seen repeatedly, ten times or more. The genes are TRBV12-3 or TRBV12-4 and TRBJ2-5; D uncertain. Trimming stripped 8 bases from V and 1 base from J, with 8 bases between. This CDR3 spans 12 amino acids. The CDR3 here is CASGEVQETQYF. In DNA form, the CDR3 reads TGTGCCAGCGGCGAGGTCCAAGAGACCCAGTACTTC.

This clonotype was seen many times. The DNA of the CDR3 is TGTGCCAGCAGTGAGGGACGAAATCAGCCCCAGCATTTT. It codes for CASSEGRNQPQHF. The V and J genes are TRBV2 and TRBJ1-5; D is possibly TRBD1 (5 bases). Trimming left V 3 bases short and J 4 bases short, with 7 bases between. Germline V gene sequence: CDR1 SNHLY, CDR2 FYNNEI. CDR3 length: 13 residues.

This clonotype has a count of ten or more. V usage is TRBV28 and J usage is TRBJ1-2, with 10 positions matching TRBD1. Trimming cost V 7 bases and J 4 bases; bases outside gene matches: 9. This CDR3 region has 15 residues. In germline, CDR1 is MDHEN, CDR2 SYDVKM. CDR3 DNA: TGTGCCAGCACATTTGGGACAGGGGAAGGCTATGGCTACACCTTC. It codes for CASTFGTGEGYGYTF.

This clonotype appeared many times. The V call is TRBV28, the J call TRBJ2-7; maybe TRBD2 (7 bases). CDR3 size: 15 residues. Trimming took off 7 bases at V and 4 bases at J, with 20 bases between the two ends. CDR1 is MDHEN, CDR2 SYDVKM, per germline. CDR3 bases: TGTGCCAGCAACTTAGGGGGGGGCGTTCCGTACGAGCAGTACTTC. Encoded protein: CASNLGGGVPYEQYF. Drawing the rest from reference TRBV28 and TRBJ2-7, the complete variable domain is DVKVTQSSRYLVKRTGEKVFLECVQDMDHENMFWYRQDPGLGLRLIYFSYDVKMKEKGDIPEGYSVSREKKERFSLILESASTNQTSMYLCASNLGGGVPYEQYFGPGTRLTVT.

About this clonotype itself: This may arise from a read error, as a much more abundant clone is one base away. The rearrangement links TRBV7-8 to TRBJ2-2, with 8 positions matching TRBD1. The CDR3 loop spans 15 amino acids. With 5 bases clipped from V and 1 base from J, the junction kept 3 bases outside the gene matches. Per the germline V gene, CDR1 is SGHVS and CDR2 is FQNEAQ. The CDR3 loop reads CASSPGQENTGELFF. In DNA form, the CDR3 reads TGTGCCAGCAGCCCGGGACAGGAGAACACCGGGGAGCTGTTTTTT. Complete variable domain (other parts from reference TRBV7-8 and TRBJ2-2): GAGVSQSPRYKVAKRGQDVALRCDPISGHVSLFWYQQALGQGPEFLTYFQNEAQLDKSGLPSDRFFAERPEGSVSTLKIQRTQQEDSAVYLCASSPGQENTGELFFGEGSRLTVL.

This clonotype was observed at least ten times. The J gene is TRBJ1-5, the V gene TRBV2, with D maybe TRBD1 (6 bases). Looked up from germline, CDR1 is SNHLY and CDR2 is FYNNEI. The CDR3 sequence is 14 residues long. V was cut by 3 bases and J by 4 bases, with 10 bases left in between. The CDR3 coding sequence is TGTGCCAGCAGTGAGGAGGGGGGAAATCAGCCCCAGCATTTT. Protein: CASSEEGGNQPQHF.

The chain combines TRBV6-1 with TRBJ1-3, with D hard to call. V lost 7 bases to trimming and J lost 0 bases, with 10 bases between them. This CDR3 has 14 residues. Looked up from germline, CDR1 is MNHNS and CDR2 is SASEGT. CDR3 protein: CASTGPRSGNTIYF. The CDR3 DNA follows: TGTGCCAGCACTGGACCCCGCTCTGGAAACACCATATATTTT.

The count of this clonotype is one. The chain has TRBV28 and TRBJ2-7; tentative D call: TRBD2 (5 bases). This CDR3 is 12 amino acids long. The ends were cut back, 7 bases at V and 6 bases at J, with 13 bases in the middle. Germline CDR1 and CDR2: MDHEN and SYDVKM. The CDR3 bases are TGTGCCAGCATCCAAGGAGGTACCGAGCAGTACTTC. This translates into CASIQGGTEQYF.

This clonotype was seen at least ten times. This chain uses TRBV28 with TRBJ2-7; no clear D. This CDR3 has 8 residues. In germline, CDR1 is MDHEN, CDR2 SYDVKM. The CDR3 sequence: CAAYEQYF. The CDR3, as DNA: TGTGCAGCCTACGAGCAGTACTTC.

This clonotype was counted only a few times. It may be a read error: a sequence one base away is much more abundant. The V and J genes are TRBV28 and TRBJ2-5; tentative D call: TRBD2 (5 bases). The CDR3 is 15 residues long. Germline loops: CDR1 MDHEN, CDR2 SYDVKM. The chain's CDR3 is CASSSSSRAGETKYF. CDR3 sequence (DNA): TGTGCCAGCAGCTCCTCCTCTAGGGCTGGGGAGACCAAGTACTTC. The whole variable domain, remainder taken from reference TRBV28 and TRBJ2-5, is DVKVTQSSRYLVKRTGEKVFLECVQDMDHENMFWYRQDPGLGLRLIYFSYDVKMKEKGDIPEGYSVSREKKERFSLILESASTNQTSMYLCASSSSSRAGETKYFGPGTRLLVL.

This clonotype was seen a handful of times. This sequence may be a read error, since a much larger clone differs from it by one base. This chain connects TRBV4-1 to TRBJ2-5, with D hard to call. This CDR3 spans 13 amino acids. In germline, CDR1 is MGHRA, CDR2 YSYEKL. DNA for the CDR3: TGCGCCAGCAGCCGGAGCGAGGAAGAGACCAAGTACTTC. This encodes CASSRSEEETKYF.

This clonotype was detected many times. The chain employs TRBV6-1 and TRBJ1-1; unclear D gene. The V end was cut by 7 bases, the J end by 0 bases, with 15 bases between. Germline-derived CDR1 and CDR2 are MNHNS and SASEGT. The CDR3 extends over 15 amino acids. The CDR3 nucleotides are TGTGCCAGCACTACAGAAGATTTTATGAACACTGAAGCTTTCTTT. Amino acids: CASTTEDFMNTEAFF.

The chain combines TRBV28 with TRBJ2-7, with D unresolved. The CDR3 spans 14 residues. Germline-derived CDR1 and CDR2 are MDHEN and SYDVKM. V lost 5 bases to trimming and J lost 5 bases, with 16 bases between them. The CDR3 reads CASSPSLVHHEQYF. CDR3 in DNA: TGTGCCAGCAGTCCCTCGTTGGTTCACCACGAGCAGTACTTC.

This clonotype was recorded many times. The CDR3, as DNA: TGTGCCAGCAGCCCCCTGACCGGGACAGGGATTGGCTACACCTTC. It specifies CASSPLTGTGIGYTF. The chain carries TRBV11-3 and TRBJ1-2; TRBD1 aligns across 9 bases. With V trimmed by 5 bases and J by 7 bases, 11 bases remained unmatched. The V gene's germline CDR1 is SGHNT and CDR2 YENEEA. The length of the CDR3 is 15 residues.